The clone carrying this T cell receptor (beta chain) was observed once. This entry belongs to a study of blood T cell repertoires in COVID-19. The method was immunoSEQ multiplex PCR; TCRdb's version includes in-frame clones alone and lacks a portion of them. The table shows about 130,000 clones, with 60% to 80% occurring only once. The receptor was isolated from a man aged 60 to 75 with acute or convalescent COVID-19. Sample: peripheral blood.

CDR3 loop: CASSESGGTKPQHF. The CDR3, as DNA: TGTGCCAGCAGTGAATCAGGGGGCACGAAGCCCCAGCATTTT. The chain combines TRBV6-1 with TRBJ1-5; TRBD1 agrees at 8 bases. This CDR3 has 14 amino acids. Germline CDR1 and CDR2: MNHNS and SASEGT. J lost 8 bases, V lost 2 bases, and 5 bases had no gene match.